The 17 T cell receptor beta chains presented below share a single source sample, sequenced in a study of blood T cell repertoires in COVID-19. Sequencing used immunoSEQ multiplex PCR; TCRdb keeps in-frame clones, though not all of them. Seen here are roughly 34,000 clones, more than 75% observed once, and the top ten hold over 9%. Input material: peripheral blood. These receptors all come from a man older than 75 with active COVID-19.

In DNA, the CDR3 is TGCGCCAGCAGCATGGGAATCAGCAATGAGCAGTTCTTC. This translates into CASSMGISNEQFF. V gene TRBV5-1 combines with J gene TRBJ2-1; D remains ambiguous. The V end was cut by 4 bases, the J end by 6 bases, with 11 bases between. The CDR3 consists of 13 residues. CDR1 is SGHRS, CDR2 YFSETQ, per germline.

The chain has TRBV28 and TRBJ1-1; TRBD1 agrees at 12 bases. This CDR3 has 16 amino acids. Germline V gives CDR1 MDHEN, CDR2 SYDVKM. Trimming removed 7 bases from V and 5 bases from J; junction bases left unmatched: 11. The CDR3: CASKGRDRGLGTEAFF. The DNA for the CDR3 is TGTGCCAGCAAGGGGCGGGACAGGGGGCTAGGAACTGAAGCTTTCTTT.

The gene calls are TRBV4-1 and TRBJ2-1; D possibly corresponds to TRBD2 (6 bases). This CDR3 comprises 16 residues. Trimming removed 3 bases at V and 4 bases at J, with 16 bases between. Germline CDR1 is MGHRA and CDR2 is YSYEKL. CDR3 sequence (DNA): TGCGCCAGCAGCCAGCGGGACGTTGGACCTTACAATGAGCAGTTCTTC. It codes for CASSQRDVGPYNEQFF.

This chain uses TRBV3-1 (or the pseudogene TRBV3-2) with TRBJ2-7, with D perhaps matching TRBD2 (5 bases). Looked up from germline, CDR1 is LGHDT and CDR2 is YNNKEL (reference sequence). V gave up 0 bases and J gave up 9 bases, with 18 bases separating them. CDR3 length equals 15 residues. This CDR3 reads CASSQDLGPFRGQYF. CDR3 sequence (DNA): TGTGCCAGCAGCCAAGATCTTGGGCCCTTCCGGGGGCAGTACTTC.

The chain combines TRBV15 with TRBJ2-1, with TRBD1 matching over 10 bases. Germline V gene sequence: CDR1 LNHNV, CDR2 YYDKDF (reference sequence). The junction had 3 bases not matched to a gene; V was cut back by 0 bases and J by 4 bases. The CDR3 covers 16 residues. The CDR3 nucleotides are TGTGCCACCAGCAGAGACAGGGACAGGGGTTACAATGAGCAGTTCTTC. The encoded protein is CATSRDRDRGYNEQFF.

This chain uses TRBV10-2 with TRBJ2-7; D perhaps matches TRBD2 (6 bases). Germline CDR1 WSHSY, CDR2 SAAADI. Trimming left V 3 bases short and J 7 bases short, with 10 bases between. The CDR3 consists of 12 residues. The CDR3 here is CASSEGAGEQYF. The CDR3 coding sequence is TGCGCCAGCAGTGAAGGGGCGGGGGAGCAGTACTTC.

This rearrangement joins TRBV6-5 to TRBJ2-5; D is possibly TRBD2 (6 bases). The germline V gene encodes CDR1 MNHEY and CDR2 SVGAGI. The CDR3 covers 13 residues. The chain's CDR3 is CAHSGTFQETQYF. In nucleotides, the CDR3 is TGTGCGCATTCCGGGACTTTCCAAGAGACCCAGTACTTC.

This chain uses TRBV4-3 with TRBJ2-5; D is unresolved. Deletions cut 2 bases from V and 4 bases from J, with 23 bases between. The length of the CDR3 is 18 residues. CDR1 is LGHNA and CDR2 is YSLEER in the germline V gene. The CDR3 DNA sequence: TGCGCCAGCAGCCAAAGCTTGGAACAGACGAGTTTGGGAGAGACCCAGTACTTC. Protein sequence: CASSQSLEQTSLGETQYF.

The chain links TRBV7-2 to TRBJ1-2; 7 bases line up with TRBD1. Germline trimming cut 5 bases from V and 5 bases from J; bases unmatched to any gene: 2. This CDR3 region has 12 residues. Germline loops: CDR1 SGHTA, CDR2 FQGNSA. Written as DNA, the CDR3 is TGTGCCAGCAGCCTGGGACAGTATGGCTACACCTTC. Translated, it gives CASSLGQYGYTF.

J is TRBJ2-1 and V is TRBV6-5; 14 bases match TRBD2. CDR1 is MNHEY, CDR2 SVGAGI, per germline. The CDR3 runs 16 residues. Trimming at V came to 2 bases and at J to 7 bases, leaving 4 bases not matched to a gene. In DNA, the CDR3 is TGTGCCAGCAGTTACATCGGGACTAGCGGGAGAAATGAGCAGTTCTTC. Its protein is CASSYIGTSGRNEQFF.

The chain is built from TRBV5-4 and TRBJ2-5; no clear D. Germline V gives CDR1 SGHNT, CDR2 YYREEE (reference sequence). The CDR3 runs 14 residues. V was trimmed by 0 bases and J by 4 bases, leaving 10 bases between them. DNA of the CDR3: TGTGCCAGCAGCTTGGCCCGGTCCTCAGAGACCCAGTACTTC. Its translation is CASSLARSSETQYF.

The gene calls are TRBV6-5 and TRBJ2-3, with D possibly being TRBD1 (6 bases). Trimming removed 6 bases from V and 3 bases from J, with 13 bases in between. The CDR3 spans 14 residues. The V gene's germline CDR1 is MNHEY and CDR2 SVGAGI. CDR3 sequence (DNA): TGTGCCAGCAGCCTACAGGGTACTACAGATACGCAGTATTTT. This codes for CASSLQGTTDTQYF.

The rearrangement links TRBV20-1 to TRBJ2-1; 8 bases are a match to TRBD2. V gave up 3 bases and J gave up 9 bases; unmatched junction bases: 13. This CDR3 comprises 15 residues. CDR1 and CDR2 from the germline V gene are DFQATT and SNEGSKA (reference sequence). The CDR3 reads CSASSGTGFRGEQFF. The CDR3 nucleotides are TGCAGTGCTAGTAGCGGGACCGGTTTCAGGGGTGAGCAGTTCTTC.

The chain links TRBV18 to TRBJ1-2; TRBD1 aligns across 9 bases. The CDR3 has 15 amino acids. Losses at the gene ends were 7 bases for V and 7 bases for J; bases not matched to a gene: 13. Germline CDR1 and CDR2: KGHSH and LQKENI. The CDR3 loop reads CASFQPGQGPFGYTF. In DNA form, the CDR3 reads TGTGCCAGCTTCCAACCGGGACAGGGACCTTTTGGCTACACCTTC.

The chain joins TRBV4-1 to TRBJ1-3; TRBD1 is a possible D gene (5 bases). Germline-derived CDR1 and CDR2 are MGHRA and YSYEKL. The V end lost 3 bases, the J end lost 0 bases, and 18 bases lay between the germline ends. The CDR3 extends over 18 amino acids. CDR3 sequence (DNA): TGCGCCAGCAGCCAGGACACCTTAGGACCCCTCTCTGGAAACACCATATATTTT. The encoded protein is CASSQDTLGPLSGNTIYF.

The rearrangement joins TRBV19 to TRBJ2-1, with D perhaps TRBD1 (6 bases). Germline CDR1 LNHDA, CDR2 SQIVND (reference sequence). Trimming removed 2 bases from V and 8 bases from J, with 10 bases in between. This CDR3 spans 13 amino acids. The DNA of the CDR3 is TGTGCCAGTAGTATAAACAGGGTCGATGAGCAGTTCTTC. Residues: CASSINRVDEQFF. The complete variable domain, with remaining parts taken from reference TRBV19 and TRBJ2-1, reads DGGITQSPKYLFRKEGQNVTLSCEQNLNHDAMYWYRQDPGQGLRLIYYSQIVNDFQKGDIAEGYSVSREKKESFPLTVTSAQKNPTAFYLCASSINRVDEQFFGPGTRLTVL.

V is TRBV25-1 and J is TRBJ2-3; no reliable D call. V shed 3 bases and J shed 6 bases, with 16 bases lying between them. The germline V gene encodes CDR1 MGHDK and CDR2 SYGVNS. The CDR3 extends over 15 amino acids. DNA of the CDR3: TGTGCCAGCAGTGATCCGACTCGGCTAATGGATACGCAGTATTTT. This sequence encodes CASSDPTRLMDTQYF.